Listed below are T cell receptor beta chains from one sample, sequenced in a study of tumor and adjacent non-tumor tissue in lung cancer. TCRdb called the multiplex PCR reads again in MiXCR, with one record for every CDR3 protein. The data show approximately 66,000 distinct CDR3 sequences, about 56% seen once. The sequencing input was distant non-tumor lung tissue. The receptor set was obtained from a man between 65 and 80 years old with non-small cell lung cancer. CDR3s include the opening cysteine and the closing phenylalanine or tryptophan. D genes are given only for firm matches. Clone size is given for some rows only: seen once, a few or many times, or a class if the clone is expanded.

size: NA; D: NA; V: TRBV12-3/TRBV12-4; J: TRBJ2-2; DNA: TGTGCCAGCAGTCTTCAGGGGGGGTGCACCGGGGAGCTGTTTTTT; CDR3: CASSLQGGCTGELFF
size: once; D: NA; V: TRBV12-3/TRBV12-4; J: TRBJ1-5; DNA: TGTGCCAGCTGTTTGACTCCGAACCAGCCCCAGCATTTT; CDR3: CASCLTPNQPQHF
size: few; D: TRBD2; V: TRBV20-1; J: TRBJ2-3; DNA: TGCAGTGCTCAATTGACTAGCGGGGCGACGCAGTATTTT; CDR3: CSAQLTSGATQYF
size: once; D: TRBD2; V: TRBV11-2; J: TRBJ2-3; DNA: TGTGCCAGCAGCTTAAGGACTAGCGGGTACTCAGATACGCACTATTTT; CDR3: CASSLRTSGYSDTHYF
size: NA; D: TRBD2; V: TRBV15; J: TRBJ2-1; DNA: TGTGCCACCAGCAGAGAGACTAGCGGAACCAATGAGCAGTTCTTC; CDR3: CATSRETSGTNEQFF
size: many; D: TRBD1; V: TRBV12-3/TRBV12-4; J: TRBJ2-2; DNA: TGTGCCAGCAGTTTAAAGCCAGGGGGTAATAACGGGGAGCTGTTTTTT; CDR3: CASSLKPGGNNGELFF
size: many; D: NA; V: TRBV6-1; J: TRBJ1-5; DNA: TGTGCCAGCACCCCCGGGACGGATTATCAGCCCCAGCATTTT; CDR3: CASTPGTDYQPQHF
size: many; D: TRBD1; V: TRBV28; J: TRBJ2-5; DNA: TGTGCCAGCAGAGGACAGGGAGGGACCCAGTACTTC; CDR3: CASRGQGGTQYF
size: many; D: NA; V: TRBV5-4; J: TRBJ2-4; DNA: TGTGCCAGCAGCTTGGCGCCAGGGGCGGCCAAAAACATTCAGTACTTC; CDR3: CASSLAPGAAKNIQYF
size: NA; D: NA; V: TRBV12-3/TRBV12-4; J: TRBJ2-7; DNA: TGTGCCGGCAGTTCGGGACGGACTTTTAACGAGCAGTACTTC; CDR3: CAGSSGRTFNEQYF
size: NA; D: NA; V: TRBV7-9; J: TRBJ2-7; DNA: TGTGCCAGCAGCTACACAACAGGGATCTACGAGCAGCACTTC; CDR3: CASSYTTGIYEQHF
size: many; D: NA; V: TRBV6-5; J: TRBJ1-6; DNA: TGTGCCAGCAGCCCAGACAGCCACTATAATTCACCCCTCCACTTT; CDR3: CASSPDSHYNSPLHF
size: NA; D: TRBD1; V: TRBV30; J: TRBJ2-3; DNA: TGTGCCTGGAGGCCCGGGACAGTCAGCACAGATACGCAGTATTTT; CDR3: CAWRPGTVSTDTQYF
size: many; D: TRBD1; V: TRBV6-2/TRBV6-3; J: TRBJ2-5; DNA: TGTGCCAGCAGCTACAGGGGGCGAATAAAAGAGACCCAGTACTTC; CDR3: CASSYRGRIKETQYF
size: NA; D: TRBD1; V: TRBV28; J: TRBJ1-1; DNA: TGTGCCAACAGTCCCCCGGACAGGGGAGCTCCCTTT; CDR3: CANSPPDRGAPF
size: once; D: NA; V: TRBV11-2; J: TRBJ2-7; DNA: TGTGTCAGCAGCTTAGAGGTTCGAAGCCACGAGCTGTACTTC; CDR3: CVSSLEVRSHELYF
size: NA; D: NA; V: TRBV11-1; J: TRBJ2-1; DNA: TGTGCCAGGAGCCCCCGGACCGGCGTGGATGAGCAGTTCTTC; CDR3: CARSPRTGVDEQFF